Listed here are 27 T cell receptor beta chains from one sample, sequenced in a study of blood T cell repertoires in COVID-19 (dated by TCRdb to the early 2020s). Library preparation employed the immunoSEQ multiplex PCR assay. The table was pulled from immuneACCESS by TCRdb, which kept in-frame rearrangements only. Such tables lose some clones; where checked, under half of the loss comes from unresolved V genes, and the rest has no known cause. In all, the sample holds some 32,000 clones, and 88% of those were seen once. Of the sample, roughly a quarter falls within the top ten clones. The source material was peripheral blood. The receptors stem from a human donor in a cohort sampled during active COVID-19.

The chain couples TRBV3-1 (or the pseudogene TRBV3-2) to TRBJ2-1, with TRBD2 as a possible D gene (5 bases). With 2 bases removed from V and 9 bases from J, the gap between germline ends came to 17 bases. Germline loops: CDR1 LGHDT, CDR2 YNNKEL (reference sequence). The CDR3 has 15 amino acids. The CDR3 region has the DNA TGTGCCAGCAGCCAACGGGCCCCCGGGATAGGTGAGCAGTTCTTC. Its protein is CASSQRAPGIGEQFF.

The chain employs TRBV6-1 and TRBJ2-1; TRBD1 matches at 11 bases. Germline lookup yields CDR1 MNHNS and CDR2 SASEGT. The CDR3 has 15 residues. The trim removed 1 base at V and 6 bases at J, leaving 2 bases unmatched. The CDR3 nucleotides are TGTGCCAGCAGTGAAGGGGGACAGGGGGGCAATGAGCAGTTCTTC. Protein product: CASSEGGQGGNEQFF.

The chain has TRBV14 and TRBJ1-6, with 7 bases lining up with TRBD1. CDR1 and CDR2 (germline): SGHDN, FVKESK. The CDR3 is 13 amino acids. J lost 7 bases, V lost 4 bases, and 1 base had no gene match. The CDR3 region has the DNA TGTGCCAGCAGCCCAGGGGGAAATTCACCCCTCCACTTT. It translates to CASSPGGNSPLHF.

This chain links TRBV5-6 with TRBJ2-1; TRBD1 matches at 7 bases. This CDR3 has 13 residues. J lost 16 bases, V lost 3 bases, and 13 bases had no gene match. Germline V gene data show CDR1 as SGHDT and CDR2 as YYEEEE. CDR3 in amino acids: CASSYRGRRVSFF. CDR3 DNA sequence: TGTGCCAGCAGCTACAGGGGTAGACGGGTGAGTTTCTTC.

This chain uses TRBV5-4 with TRBJ2-7, with 10 bases that match TRBD1. Germline assignment: CDR1 SGHNT and CDR2 YYREEE (reference sequence). CDR3 size: 15 residues. V lost 3 bases and J lost 2; bases outside the gene matches: 5. The CDR3 sequence is CASSWDRGQTYEQYF. The CDR3 nucleotides read TGTGCCAGCAGCTGGGACAGGGGCCAAACCTACGAGCAGTACTTC.

CDR3 loop: CASSVTYQETQYF. The CDR3 DNA follows: TGTGCCAGCAGCGTTACATACCAAGAGACCCAGTACTTC. The J gene is TRBJ2-5, the V gene TRBV7-3; D unclear. Germline V lookup: CDR1 SGHTA, CDR2 FQGTGA. Trimming took off 5 bases at V and 0 bases at J, with 7 bases between the two ends. There are 13 residues in the CDR3.

Here the CDR3 DNA reads TGCGCCAGCTCCCAGGGGCCTGTAACTGAAGCTTTCTTT. Protein sequence: CASSQGPVTEAFF. The chain carries TRBV10-2 and TRBJ1-1, with a possible D match to TRBD1 (6 bases). Germline V CDR1 and CDR2: WSHSY, SAAADI. V was cut by 8 bases and J by 5 bases, with 15 bases left in between. The length of the CDR3 is 13 residues.

The chain is built from TRBV5-8 and TRBJ1-5, with 7 bases identical to TRBD1. This CDR3 is built from 15 residues. With 0 bases clipped from V and 7 bases from J, the junction kept 7 bases outside the gene matches. Germline loops: CDR1 SGHTS, CDR2 YDEGEE. CDR3 region: CASSLGDRVGQPQHF. DNA for the CDR3: TGTGCCAGCAGCTTGGGTGACAGGGTGGGCCAGCCCCAGCATTTT. The whole variable domain, filled in from reference TRBV5-8 and TRBJ1-5, reads EAGVTQSPTHLIKTRGQQATLRCSPISGHTSVYWYQQALGLGLQFLLWYDEGEERNRGNFPPRFSGRQFPNYSSELNVNALELEDSALYLCASSLGDRVGQPQHFGDGTRLSIL.

The CDR3 DNA reads as TGTGCCAGCGGTGACAGGGGGTATTCACCCCTCCACTTT. Protein product: CASGDRGYSPLHF. The V gene is TRBV12-3 or TRBV12-4, the J gene TRBJ1-6; TRBD1 matches at 9 bases. J was trimmed by 8 bases and V by 8 bases; bases with no gene match: 4. CDR3 length: 13 amino acids.

This chain uses TRBV29-1 with TRBJ2-7; 8 bases are shared with TRBD2. With V trimmed by 4 bases and J by 3 bases, 5 bases remained unmatched. The CDR3 covers 13 residues. Germline CDR1 and CDR2: SQVTM and ANQGSEA. Here the CDR3 DNA reads TGCAGCGTTGCAACCGGGACTAGCTACGAGCAGTACTTC. Its protein is CSVATGTSYEQYF.

This chain links TRBV12-3 or TRBV12-4 with TRBJ2-7; a possible D gene is TRBD2 (5 bases). The CDR3 is 13 amino acids. V gave up 5 bases and J gave up 5 bases, with 13 bases separating them. The CDR3 sequence is CASSPRLRNEQYF. CDR3 coding DNA: TGTGCCAGCAGTCCGCGACTAAGGAACGAGCAGTACTTC.

The chain couples TRBV7-3 to TRBJ2-6; TRBD1 is a possible D gene (7 bases). The CDR3 extends over 17 amino acids. Germline-derived CDR1 and CDR2 are SGHTA and FQGTGA. V lost 5 bases to trimming and J lost 0 bases, with 14 bases between them. CDR3 bases: TGTGCCAGCAGCCCGAGGGGGCGGGGCTCTGGGGCCAACGTCCTGACTTTC. Translation: CASSPRGRGSGANVLTF.

The rearrangement uses TRBV5-1 and TRBJ2-2; D perhaps matches TRBD1 (5 bases). CDR3 length equals 18 residues. Trimming left V 1 base short and J 1 base short, with 17 bases between. Germline V gene lookup returns CDR1 SGHRS and CDR2 YFSETQ. This chain's CDR3 is CASSLLPIGQGNTGELFF. The DNA for the CDR3 is TGCGCCAGCAGCTTGTTGCCTATCGGGCAGGGGAACACCGGGGAGCTGTTTTTT.

The chain links TRBV5-1 to TRBJ2-2; 7 positions agree with TRBD1. The CDR3 totals 16 residues. Germline assignment: CDR1 SGHRS and CDR2 YFSETQ. V lost 4 bases and J lost 2; bases outside the gene matches: 8. The CDR3 DNA sequence: TGCGCCAGCAGCCTACGAGGGGGCGATAACACCGGGGAGCTGTTTTTT. The encoded protein is CASSLRGGDNTGELFF.

This clone appeared once. The chain employs TRBV7-9 and TRBJ2-5; D not certain. The ends were cut back, 2 bases at V and 10 bases at J, with 14 bases in the middle. The CDR3 is 13 residues long. From germline, CDR1 is SEHNR and CDR2 FQNEAQ (reference sequence). The CDR3 bases are TGTGCCAGCAGCTTAATGGGCCTGTCGTTCCAGTACTTC. Protein product: CASSLMGLSFQYF.

The V call is TRBV3-1 (or the pseudogene TRBV3-2), the J call TRBJ2-3; 10 nucleotides match TRBD2. V lost 3 bases and J lost 6; bases outside the gene matches: 6. The germline CDR1 and CDR2 sequences are LGHDT and YNNKEL (reference sequence). The CDR3 has 15 amino acids. CDR3 residues: CASSHPSGGTDTQYF. The CDR3 DNA reads as TGTGCCAGCAGCCACCCTAGCGGGGGTACGGATACGCAGTATTTT.

Note on this clone: Different DNA sequences within this sample yield the same CDR3. The chain combines TRBV15 with TRBJ1-1; tentative D call: TRBD1 (5 bases). V lost 0 bases, J lost 5 bases, and 10 bases lay in between. Germline V gene lookup returns CDR1 LNHNV and CDR2 YYDKDF (reference sequence). This CDR3 comprises 14 residues. In DNA form, the CDR3 reads TGTGCCACCAGCAGAGATCTCGGGGGGACTGAAGCTTTCTTT. It yields the protein CATSRDLGGTEAFF.

Concerning this clone itself: This sample includes further DNA sequences coding for the same CDR3. The chain links TRBV7-9 to TRBJ1-4; 7 positions agree with TRBD1. The CDR3 spans 15 residues. Germline lookup yields CDR1 SEHNR and CDR2 FQNEAQ (reference sequence). V shed 5 bases and J 3 bases; nucleotides not matched to a gene: 6. The CDR3 nucleotides are TGTGCCAGCAGCGCGCGACAGGGTCCTAATGAAAAACTGTTTTTT. Its translation: CASSARQGPNEKLFF.

V usage is TRBV7-2 and J usage is TRBJ1-6, with D possibly being TRBD1 (5 bases). V was pared by 8 bases and J by 3 bases, with 14 bases between. Germline loops: CDR1 SGHTA, CDR2 FQGNSA. The CDR3 has 15 residues. The CDR3 nucleotides read TGTGCCAGCGGGCCCCGACAGTACTATAATTCACCCCTCCACTTT. Amino acid sequence: CASGPRQYYNSPLHF. Full variable domain (rest looked up from reference TRBV7-2 and TRBJ1-6): GAGVSQSPSNKVTEKGKDVELRCDPISGHTALYWYRQSLGQGLEFLIYFQGNSAPDKSGLPSDRFSAERTGGSVSTLTIQRTQQEDSAVYLCASGPRQYYNSPLHFGNGTRLTVT.

This clone has just one count. The rearrangement joins TRBV2 to TRBJ1-4; weak D call: TRBD1 (6 bases). The CDR3 totals 14 residues. With 6 bases removed from V and 7 bases from J, the gap between germline ends came to 15 bases. Germline CDR1 SNHLY, CDR2 FYNNEI. The CDR3 loop is CASRRQEILEKLFF. CDR3 DNA: TGTGCCAGCAGGAGACAGGAAATACTTGAAAAACTGTTTTTT.

The CDR3 bases are TGTGCCAGCAGCCAAACAGGGTACGAGCAGTACTTC. Its translation is CASSQTGYEQYF. The V gene is TRBV7-9, the J gene TRBJ2-7, with TRBD1 as a possible D gene (6 bases). V lost 5 bases to trimming and J lost 4 bases, with 9 bases between them. Germline V gives CDR1 SEHNR, CDR2 FQNEAQ (reference sequence). This CDR3 has 12 amino acids.

The rearrangement links TRBV5-1 to TRBJ1-1, with D unclear. The germline CDR1 and CDR2 sequences are SGHRS and YFSETQ. V was cut by 0 bases and J by 0 bases, with 9 bases left in between. The CDR3 length is 15 residues. Written as DNA, the CDR3 is TGCGCCAGCAGCTTGGCCGGGGTCATGAACACTGAAGCTTTCTTT. This translates into CASSLAGVMNTEAFF.

The chain carries TRBV4-2 and TRBJ2-5; 7 bases are shared with TRBD2. V shed 5 bases and J 7 bases; nucleotides not matched to a gene: 19. The CDR3 is 17 amino acids. Per germline, CDR1 LGHNA and CDR2 YNFKEQ. The CDR3 reads CASSSSGAGALVRTQYF. CDR3 in DNA: TGTGCCAGCAGCAGCAGCGGCGCGGGAGCCCTAGTTCGGACCCAGTACTTC.

This clone has only a few counts. This chain uses TRBV7-8 with TRBJ1-6; 7 nucleotides agree with TRBD1. Trimming at V came to 5 bases and at J to 4 bases, leaving 2 bases not matched to a gene. Germline CDR1 is SGHVS and CDR2 is FQNEAQ. The CDR3 totals 14 residues. CDR3 nucleotides: TGTGCCAGCAGCCGGGACAGTTATAATTCACCCCTCCACTTT. It specifies CASSRDSYNSPLHF.

V and J are TRBV5-6 and TRBJ2-2, with 8 bases lining up with TRBD1. Germline V gene sequence: CDR1 SGHDT, CDR2 YYEEEE. V lost 4 bases and J lost 6; bases outside the gene matches: 8. CDR3 length: 15 amino acids. CDR3 loop: CASSMDTGGSGELFF. CDR3 DNA sequence: TGTGCCAGCAGCATGGATACAGGGGGGTCCGGGGAGCTGTTTTTT. The whole variable domain, remainder taken from reference TRBV5-6 and TRBJ2-2, is DAGVTQSPTHLIKTRGQQVTLRCSPKSGHDTVSWYQQALGQGPQFIFQYYEEEERQRGNFPDRFSGHQFPNYSSELNVNALLLGDSALYLCASSMDTGGSGELFFGEGSRLTVL.

The V call is TRBV3-1 (or the pseudogene TRBV3-2), the J call TRBJ1-1; 9 bases match TRBD1. J lost 4 bases, V lost 4 bases, and 7 bases had no gene match. The CDR3 is 15 amino acids. The germline V gene encodes CDR1 LGHDT and CDR2 YNNKEL (reference sequence). The CDR3 nucleotides read TGTGCCAGCAGCCTGGGACAGGGAGGGTTCACTGAAGCTTTCTTT. It encodes CASSLGQGGFTEAFF.

The V call is TRBV15, the J call TRBJ1-1, with a weak D call TRBD1 (6 bases). The ends were cut back, 6 bases at V and 11 bases at J, with 22 bases in the middle. The CDR3 contains 14 residues. Germline assignment: CDR1 LNHNV and CDR2 YYDKDF (reference sequence). The CDR3 DNA is TGTGCCACCAGTCCACCTGGGGGCCTAGTGTGGGCTTTCTTT. Amino acids: CATSPPGGLVWAFF.